The next 20 T cell receptor beta chains were all read from a single sample in a study of T cell repertoires in cytomegalovirus infection. One entry per CDR3 protein, called by TCRdb with MiXCR from the reads. Altogether under 600,000 distinct CDR3 sequences are present, 16% being singletons, with the ten largest covering roughly 25%. Sequencing was performed on CD8+ T cells from PBMCs. The source is a human donor in good health (CMV status not recorded). Some clones in this sample may be carry-over from other donors' samples.

About this clonotype: Being one base from a much bigger clone, this may be a read error. This likely comes from a read error, as the CDR3 has no conserved phenylalanine or tryptophan at its end. The chain couples TRBV27 to TRBJ1-2, with 11 bases fitting TRBD1. Germline-derived CDR1 and CDR2 are MNHEY and SMNVEV (reference sequence). The CDR3 extends over 14 amino acids. The trim removed 5 bases at V and 4 bases at J, leaving 3 bases unmatched. The CDR3 sequence is CASSAGTGGYGYTL. In DNA form, the CDR3 reads TGTGCCAGCAGTGCAGGGACAGGGGGCTATGGCTACACCTTA.

This chain joins TRBV29-1 and TRBJ2-3; 9 nucleotides align to TRBD1. Looked up from germline, CDR1 is SQVTM and CDR2 is ANQGSEA. Trimming at V came to 1 base and at J to 4 bases, leaving 12 bases not matched to a gene. The CDR3 loop spans 17 amino acids. CDR3 residues: CSVEGEGTGYPSDTQYF. CDR3 in DNA: TGCAGCGTTGAAGGCGAGGGGACAGGGTATCCTTCAGATACGCAGTATTTT.

The J gene is TRBJ2-7, the V gene TRBV9; D not certain. CDR1 is SGDLS, CDR2 YYNGEE, per germline. V was cut by 2 bases and J by 3 bases, with 12 bases left in between. This CDR3 is 14 amino acids long. This chain's CDR3 is CASSVSTVDYEQYF. The CDR3 DNA follows: TGTGCCAGCAGCGTTTCGACGGTTGACTACGAGCAGTACTTC.

This clonotype has just a few counts. The rearrangement joins TRBV6-4 to TRBJ1-1; no definite D call. The CDR3 covers 14 residues. The V gene's germline CDR1 is MRHNA and CDR2 SNTAGT. The ends were cut back, 6 bases at V and 6 bases at J, with 17 bases in the middle. The CDR3 nucleotides are TGTGCCAGCAGAAAATACCTCCGAGTTGCTGAAGCTTTCTTT. Its protein is CASRKYLRVAEAFF.

This clonotype occurred many times. V usage is TRBV7-3 and J usage is TRBJ2-1, with D maybe TRBD1 (5 bases). Germline V gene lookup returns CDR1 SGHTA and CDR2 FQGTGA. The CDR3 spans 14 residues. Trimming cost V 1 base and J 7 bases, with 11 bases left between them. The DNA of the CDR3 is TGTGCCAGCAGCTTAATTAAGGGGCGGAATGAGCAGTTCTTC. Translated, it gives CASSLIKGRNEQFF.

The chain has TRBV20-1 and TRBJ2-2, with D perhaps matching TRBD2 (5 bases). This CDR3 contains 15 residues. Trimming pared 1 base from V and 5 bases from J, leaving 14 bases between. Germline assignment: CDR1 DFQATT and CDR2 SNEGSKA (reference sequence). The CDR3 sequence: CSARGNGEKTGELFF. The CDR3 nucleotides read TGCAGTGCTAGAGGGAACGGGGAGAAGACCGGGGAGCTGTTTTTT.

The table lists this clonotype with a few counts. This chain links TRBV28 with TRBJ2-1, with D hard to call. Germline-derived CDR1 and CDR2 are MDHEN and SYDVKM. This CDR3 region has 12 residues. Deletions cut 8 bases from V and 0 bases from J, with 5 bases between. CDR3 residues: CASVHSYNEQFF. CDR3 sequence (DNA): TGTGCCAGCGTTCACTCCTACAATGAGCAGTTCTTC.

This clonotype occurred many times. At one end the junction does not follow the germline gene, possibly because of a read error. The chain carries TRBV12-3 or TRBV12-4 and TRBJ2-3; tentatively, D is TRBD2 (6 bases). This CDR3 is 13 amino acids long. CDR3 sequence: CASTPGGARRGGF. The CDR3 bases are TGTGCCAGCACCCCAGGCGGGGCCCGTCGTGGGGGATTT.

This clonotype was seen a few times. This CDR3 is CASSGGRGSPQHF. For the CDR3, the DNA is TGTGCCAGCAGTGGCGGCAGGGGGTCGCCCCAGCATTTT. V is TRBV6-4 and J is TRBJ1-5; TRBD1 aligns across 7 bases. Germline CDR1 MRHNA, CDR2 SNTAGT. The CDR3 is 13 amino acids. Trimming at V came to 4 bases and at J to 9 bases, leaving 6 bases not matched to a gene.

The chain combines TRBV10-1 with TRBJ2-1; D is ambiguous. The CDR3 is made up of 12 amino acids. Germline values: CDR1 WNHNN, CDR2 SYGVQD (reference sequence). Trimming removed 0 bases at V and 14 bases at J, with 11 bases between. The CDR3 coding sequence is TGCGCCAGCAGTGAGTCCGAGAGGAAGAAGTTCTTC. It is translated as CASSESERKKFF.

This sequence joins TRBV19 and TRBJ2-7; D is unresolved. Germline assignment: CDR1 LNHDA and CDR2 SQIVND (reference sequence). The CDR3 totals 13 residues. V lost 1 base, J lost 6 bases, and 10 bases lay in between. CDR3 sequence: CASSIVPGSEQYF. The CDR3 nucleotides are TGTGCCAGTAGTATAGTGCCGGGCAGCGAGCAGTACTTC.

This clonotype was found many times. V usage is TRBV12-3 or TRBV12-4 and J usage is TRBJ2-3, with 9 bases aligning to TRBD2. The CDR3 sequence is 18 residues long. The trim removed 3 bases at V and 1 base at J, leaving 11 bases unmatched. The CDR3 reads CASSFLLLSSGGTDTQYF. As DNA, the CDR3 is TGTGCCAGCAGTTTTCTTCTACTTTCTAGCGGGGGCACAGATACGCAGTATTTT.

This clonotype was seen repeatedly, ten times or more. The V call is TRBV28, the J call TRBJ1-1; no firm D call. V was shortened by 5 bases and J by 0 bases, with 16 bases between the two germline ends. Germline V gene lookup returns CDR1 MDHEN and CDR2 SYDVKM. The CDR3 consists of 16 residues. CDR3 coding DNA: TGTGCCAGCAGTCGCCCGGTGGGCAGCATGAACACTGAAGCTTTCTTT. This translates into CASSRPVGSMNTEAFF.

V and J are TRBV19 and TRBJ1-5, with a weak D call TRBD1 (5 bases). CDR1 and CDR2 (germline): LNHDA, SQIVND (reference sequence). This CDR3 is built from 15 residues. V lost 6 bases and J 5 bases, leaving 17 bases between the germline ends. CDR3 DNA: TGTGCCAGTAGCAGAGGGGAAGACAGCGATCAGCCCCAGCATTTT. Its protein product is CASSRGEDSDQPQHF.

Comments on this clonotype: It is unclear where the CDR3 begins or ends on the DNA, so no DNA is shown, and the CDR3 is as TCRdb lists it. J is TRBJ2-7 and V is TRBV30; TRBD1, the table's D call, lacks a check against the DNA. CDR1 and CDR2 (germline): GTSNPN, SVGIG (reference sequence). 12 amino acids form the CDR3, both terminal residues included. The CDR3 loop reads CAWSVGRGADYF.

This clonotype appeared a few times. CDR3 amino acids: CASSEVWDTSTNEKLFF. DNA of the CDR3: TGTGCCAGCAGTGAAGTCTGGGACACCTCAACTAATGAAAAACTGTTTTTT. The chain joins TRBV2 to TRBJ1-4; possibly TRBD1 for D (6 bases). The CDR3 contains 17 residues. Germline assignment: CDR1 SNHLY and CDR2 FYNNEI. Trimming stripped 1 base from V and 0 bases from J, with 12 bases between.

This clonotype was observed many times. The J gene is TRBJ2-3, the V gene TRBV6-2 or TRBV6-3; TRBD2 might be the D (6 bases). From germline, CDR1 is MNHEY and CDR2 SVGEGT. The germline V and J ends were trimmed by 7 bases and 0 bases, with 17 bases remaining between them. This CDR3 is built from 16 residues. Here the CDR3 DNA reads TGTGCCAGCACCGGAAGGCGGGACGGAAGCACAGATACGCAGTATTTT. Its protein is CASTGRRDGSTDTQYF.

This clonotype was detected a few times. The rearrangement uses TRBV20-1 and TRBJ2-4; D possibly corresponds to TRBD1 (5 bases). Trimming shortened V by 3 bases and J by 9 bases, and 21 bases separated the two germline ends. Germline CDR1 DFQATT, CDR2 SNEGSKA (reference sequence). The CDR3 has 15 amino acids. The chain's CDR3 is CSASGTGVIFGIQYF. The CDR3 DNA follows: TGCAGTGCTAGTGGTACAGGAGTTATATTCGGCATTCAGTACTTC.

In its sample, this clonotype was seen a few times. The J gene is TRBJ1-2, the V gene TRBV19; TRBD1 is a possible D gene (5 bases). The CDR3 has 16 amino acids. Looked up from germline, CDR1 is LNHDA and CDR2 is SQIVND (reference sequence). The germline V and J ends were trimmed by 7 bases and 4 bases, with 22 bases remaining between them. The CDR3 loop reads CASNGPDSDRSYGYTF. CDR3 DNA sequence: TGTGCCAGTAATGGGCCTGACAGCGATCGGAGCTATGGCTACACCTTC.

The table lists this clonotype with many counts. V is TRBV7-9 and J is TRBJ2-1; TRBD2 is a possible D gene (5 bases). Trimming removed 1 base from V and 1 base from J, with 8 bases in between. Germline lookup yields CDR1 SEHNR and CDR2 FQNEAQ (reference sequence). This CDR3 has 15 residues. The DNA of the CDR3 is TGTGCCAGCAGCTTAGACGGGATTTCCTACAATGAGCAGTTCTTC. Translation gives CASSLDGISYNEQFF.